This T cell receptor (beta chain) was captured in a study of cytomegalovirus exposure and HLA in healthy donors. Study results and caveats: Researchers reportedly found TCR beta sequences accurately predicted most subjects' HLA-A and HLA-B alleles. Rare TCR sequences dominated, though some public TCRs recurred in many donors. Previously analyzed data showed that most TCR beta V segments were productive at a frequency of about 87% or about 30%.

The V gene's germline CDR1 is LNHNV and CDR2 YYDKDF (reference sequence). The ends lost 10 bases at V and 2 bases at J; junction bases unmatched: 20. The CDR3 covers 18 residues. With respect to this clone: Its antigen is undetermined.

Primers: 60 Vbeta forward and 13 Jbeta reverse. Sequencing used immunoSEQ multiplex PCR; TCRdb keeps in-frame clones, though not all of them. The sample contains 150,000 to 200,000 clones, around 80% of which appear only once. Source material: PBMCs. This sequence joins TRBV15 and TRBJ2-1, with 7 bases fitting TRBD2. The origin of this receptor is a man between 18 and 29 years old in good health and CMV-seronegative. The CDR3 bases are TGTGCCATTCGAGGGTATATGGGGAGGGCCTTCCCCTACAATGAGCAGTTCTTC. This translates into CAIRGYMGRAFPYNEQFF.